A selection of T cell receptor beta chains follows, all from one sample in a study of radiation and T cells in renal cell carcinoma. Generated by immunoSEQ multiplex PCR, the TCRdb table keeps only in-frame clones and is missing some. The table records approximately 70,000 clones, about 83% of them present only once. The sample here was blood, taken from a patient whose treatment included radiotherapy and nephrectomy. The receptors derive from a man in his 60s with renal cell carcinoma. CDR3s include the opening cysteine and the closing phenylalanine or tryptophan. D genes are given only for firm matches. Not all rows give a size; the values are once, few, many and, for expanded clones, a class.

j_call clone_size v_call d_call cdr3_nt cdr3_aa
TRBJ1-4 . TRBV2 . TGTGCCAGCAACAGCAATGAAAAACTGTTTTTT CASNSNEKLFF
TRBJ2-4 . TRBV11-2 . TGTGCCAGCAGCAACTTCGGGGTGGAGCCAAACATTCAGTACTTC CASSNFGVEPNIQYF
TRBJ2-5 . TRBV2 . TGTGCCAGCACCCCGACAGGGAGGAAGACCCAGTACTTC CASTPTGRKTQYF
TRBJ1-3 few TRBV27 . TGTGCCAGCAGTCCCCAGGGATTTGACGGAAACACCATATATTTT CASSPQGFDGNTIYF
TRBJ2-1 . TRBV5-1 . TGCGCCAGCAGCTTTGGCAAAAACAATGAGCAGTTCTTC CASSFGKNNEQFF
TRBJ2-3 . TRBV30 TRBD2 TGTGCCGGGTCACTCAAACGGACTAGCGGGGGGGTAGCAGATACGCAGTATTTT CAGSLKRTSGGVADTQYF
TRBJ2-2 . TRBV5-1 . TGCGCCAGCAGCTTGTTCCCCATAACAGGGTCGAACACCGGGGAGCTGTTTTTT CASSLFPITGSNTGELFF
TRBJ2-5 . TRBV15 . TGTGCCACCAGCCCCCGGAGGTTGGTGGAGACCCAGTACTTC CATSPRRLVETQYF
TRBJ1-1 few TRBV25-1 . TGTGCCAGCAGTGATTGGAGGGGCACTGAAGCTTTCTTT CASSDWRGTEAFF
TRBJ1-3 once TRBV19 TRBD1 TGTGCCAGTAGTCCCGGGACAGGGGATTCTGGAAACACCATATATTTT CASSPGTGDSGNTIYF
TRBJ1-2 . TRBV5-4 TRBD1 TGTGCCAGCAGTAAAGGACAGGACTATGGCTACACCTTC CASSKGQDYGYTF
TRBJ1-2 . TRBV6-5 . TGTGCCAGCAGTTACTCGTCGCCGGGCTATGGCTACACCTTC CASSYSSPGYGYTF
TRBJ2-3 . TRBV6-6 TRBD2 TGTGCCAGCGGAACTAGCGGGAGTATAGATACGCAGTATTTT CASGTSGSIDTQYF
TRBJ2-1 . TRBV30 TRBD2 TGTGCCTGCGCACCAAAACTACTAGCGGGAGGGGGGAATGAGCAGTTCTTC CACAPKLLAGGGNEQFF
TRBJ1-1 . TRBV27 . TGTGCCAGCAGTTTACAGATAAGCACTGAAGCTTTCTTT CASSLQISTEAFF
TRBJ2-3 . TRBV11-2 . TGTGCCAGCAGCCGGGATGCAGATACGCAGTATTTT CASSRDADTQYF
TRBJ1-2 . TRBV7-9 . TGTGCCAGCAGCTTAGGGGCACCGACCAATGGCTACACCTTC CASSLGAPTNGYTF
TRBJ1-3 . TRBV4-1 TRBD1 TGCGCCAGCAGCCAAGCGGGAGGCAGGGGGAACACCATATATTTT CASSQAGGRGNTIYF
TRBJ2-5 . TRBV7-8 . TGTGCCAGCAGCCAACAGGGCTCCCTAAGGAGCCAGTACTTC CASSQQGSLRSQYF
TRBJ1-6 . TRBV5-6 TRBD1 TGTGCCAGCAGCTGGACCCGGACAGGGTGGAATAATTCACCCCTCCACTTT CASSWTRTGWNNSPLHF
TRBJ2-3 . TRBV5-5 . TGTGCCAGCAGCGCAGGGAACACAGATACGCAGTATTTT CASSAGNTDTQYF
TRBJ2-5 . TRBV11-2 . TGTGCCAGCAGCTTAGGAGGGGCTGGAAGGGAGACCCAGTACTTC CASSLGGAGRETQYF